These 7 T cell receptor beta chains originate from one sample sequenced in a study of vaccination effects on CD4 cells after COVID-19. Sequenced by immunoSEQ multiplex PCR; TCRdb stores in-frame clones only, minus some. Of around 14,000 clones listed, about 72% were seen once; the top ten hold 9.9%. ViraFEST expansion of antigen-specific CD4+ T cells with viral peptide pools preceded sequencing. The culture ran for 10 days, and then CD4+ T cells were isolated. All study participants received two doses of BNT162b2 or mRNA-1273 vaccine. These receptors lack a known antigen. The sample in question was CD4+ T cells from PBMCs cultured with SARS-CoV-2 spike peptides, obtained after COVID-19 vaccination. The receptors were sampled from a human donor who received a COVID-19 vaccine.

The rearrangement uses TRBV4-3 and TRBJ2-5; perhaps D is TRBD1 or TRBD2 (5 bases each). The CDR3 has 14 amino acids. The ends were cut back, 6 bases at V and 5 bases at J, with 16 bases in the middle. The germline V gene has CDR1 LGHNA and CDR2 YSLEER. CDR3 in amino acids: CASSSTQGRETQYF. DNA for the CDR3: TGCGCCAGCAGTTCAACCCAGGGACGCGAGACCCAGTACTTC.

CDR3: CASSEAVAESHYGYTF. CDR3 nucleotides: TGTGCCAGCAGTGAAGCGGTGGCCGAGTCCCACTATGGCTACACCTTC. The rearrangement links TRBV6-1 to TRBJ1-2, with D unresolved. Germline CDR1 reads MNHNS; CDR2 reads SASEGT. The CDR3 runs 16 residues. V lost 0 bases and J lost 3, with 14 bases in between.

In DNA, the CDR3 is TGTGCCAGCAGCCAGGGACAGGGGGAAGCTTTCTTT. Protein product: CASSQGQGEAFF. The chain combines TRBV3-1 (or the pseudogene TRBV3-2) with TRBJ1-1; 10 bases line up with TRBD1. This CDR3 comprises 12 residues. Per the germline V gene, CDR1 is LGHDT and CDR2 is YNNKEL (reference sequence). The V segment lost 3 bases and the J segment 8 bases; nucleotides outside the gene matches: 0.

This chain links TRBV19 with TRBJ1-3; D is ambiguous. The CDR3 totals 14 residues. Trimming took off 7 bases at V and 0 bases at J, with 10 bases between the two ends. Germline assignment: CDR1 LNHDA and CDR2 SQIVND (reference sequence). In DNA form, the CDR3 reads TGTGCCAGTACCCCCGGACTCTCTGGAAACACCATATATTTT. This sequence encodes CASTPGLSGNTIYF.

This CDR3 is CASSKLWGYNSPLHF. The DNA for the CDR3 is TGTGCCAGCAGTAAACTCTGGGGATATAATTCACCCCTCCACTTT. The chain links TRBV25-1 to TRBJ1-6; D gene uncertain. Trimming cost V 5 bases and J 4 bases, with 12 bases left between them. The germline V gene encodes CDR1 MGHDK and CDR2 SYGVNS. CDR3 length equals 15 residues.

V usage is TRBV19 and J usage is TRBJ1-1, with D maybe TRBD1 (5 bases). The CDR3 spans 16 residues. V lost 6 bases, J lost 6 bases, and 23 bases lay in between. Germline V gene data show CDR1 as LNHDA and CDR2 as SQIVND (reference sequence). The CDR3 bases are TGTGCCAGTAGAGCCAGGGACGAGGGTAAAAGGGCTGAAGCTTTCTTT. It is translated as CASRARDEGKRAEAFF. The full variable domain, in which reference TRBV19 and TRBJ1-1 provide the parts outside the CDR3, is DGGITQSPKYLFRKEGQNVTLSCEQNLNHDAMYWYRQDPGQGLRLIYYSQIVNDFQKGDIAEGYSVSREKKESFPLTVTSAQKNPTAFYLCASRARDEGKRAEAFFGQGTRLTVV.

V gene TRBV5-4 combines with J gene TRBJ1-1; D remains unclear. The V end was cut by 0 bases, the J end by 3 bases, with 6 bases between. This CDR3 contains 13 residues. Germline assignment: CDR1 SGHNT and CDR2 YYREEE (reference sequence). The CDR3: CASSLGRDTEAFF. CDR3 coding DNA: TGTGCCAGCAGCTTGGGGAGGGACACTGAAGCTTTCTTT.